This T cell receptor (beta chain) was sequenced for a study of beta chain features in type 1 diabetes. To note about this clone: No antigen is known for it.

TCRB transcripts that were expressed got sequenced, as all of the isolated RNA had been reverse transcribed. Method: immunoSEQ multiplex PCR; TCRdb's copy keeps in-frame clones and lacks some. The data hold 810,000 or so clones, with 15% to 20% observed a single time. The study's findings and limits: The VDJ junctions of type 1 diabetes patients carried fewer insertions and more deletions. In cDNA sequencing, cells with high TCR expression could be over-represented. Still unanswered here is whether HLA type influences TCRB rearrangement.

V lost 4 bases to trimming and J lost 4 bases, with 13 bases between them. The germline V gene encodes CDR1 MNHNY and CDR2 SVGAGI (reference sequence). The CDR3 runs to 14 residues. This chain links TRBV6-6 with TRBJ1-2; D might be TRBD1 (6 bases). Source material: naive CD4+ T cells from blood. The sequence derives from a woman under 30 in good health. CDR3 nucleotide sequence: TGTGCCAGCAGTTGCGGAACAGGGTCCTATGGCTACACCTTC. Its translation is CASSCGTGSYGYTF.